This T cell receptor beta chain is from a study of blood T cell repertoires in COVID-19. Original processing methods: Counts of nucleated cells, estimated from reference gene primer amplification, were obtained. Repertoires were generated with immunoSEQ multiplex PCR, while TCRdb's copy carries only in-frame clones and drops some. From that table come the V and J calls and clone size; the DNA was used to work out D and trimming. The sample yields around 160,000 clones, 84% seen once. Trimming took 5 bases from V and 4 from J, leaving 15 bases between them. The CDR3 is 15 amino acids. Germline V gene lookup returns CDR1 SGHVS and CDR2 FQNEAQ.

This clonotype was sampled from a woman in her fifties or sixties who had been exposed to COVID-19. The sequencing input was PBMCs or T cells enriched from blood (not recorded which). The genes are TRBV7-8 and TRBJ1-3; perhaps TRBD1 as D (6 bases). The CDR3 bases are TGTGCCAGCAGCCCAAGCCGGGGGGCAGGAAACACCATATATTTT. Translation: CASSPSRGAGNTIYF.